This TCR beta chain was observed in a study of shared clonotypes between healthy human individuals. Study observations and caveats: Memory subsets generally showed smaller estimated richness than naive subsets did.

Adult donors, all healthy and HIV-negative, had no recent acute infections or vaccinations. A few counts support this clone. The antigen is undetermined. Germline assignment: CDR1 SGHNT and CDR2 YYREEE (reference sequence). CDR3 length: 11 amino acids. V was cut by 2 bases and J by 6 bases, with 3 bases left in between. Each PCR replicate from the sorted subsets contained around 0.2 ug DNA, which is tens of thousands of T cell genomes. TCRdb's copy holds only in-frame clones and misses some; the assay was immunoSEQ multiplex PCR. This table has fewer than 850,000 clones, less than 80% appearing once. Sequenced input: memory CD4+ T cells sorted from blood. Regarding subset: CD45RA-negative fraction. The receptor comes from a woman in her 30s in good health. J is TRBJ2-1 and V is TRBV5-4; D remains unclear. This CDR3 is CASSFSNEQFF. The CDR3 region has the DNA TGTGCCAGCAGCTTCAGCAATGAGCAGTTCTTC.